Below, 27 T cell receptor beta chains from the same sample are listed, as sequenced in a study of T cell repertoires in cytomegalovirus infection. The antigens these receptors bind are not known. TCRdb processed the reads anew with MiXCR; each CDR3 protein has one entry. The table has around 78,000 distinct CDR3 sequences, about 24% seen once. The material sequenced was CD8+ T cells from cultured PBMCs, taken from culture after CMV antigen stimulation. These receptors were collected from a human donor in good health (CMV status not recorded). Some clones in this sample may be carry-over from other donors' samples.

V and J are TRBV6-2 or TRBV6-3 and TRBJ2-1; D gene unclear. The CDR3 is 14 amino acids. The V and J ends lost 7 bases and 1 base respectively, with 11 bases between them. CDR1 and CDR2 from the germline V gene are MNHEY and SVGEGT. CDR3 sequence reads: CASTEDGSYNEQFF. The CDR3 DNA reads TGTGCCAGCACTGAGGACGGATCCTACAATGAGCAGTTCTTC.

This clonotype was observed a few times. This chain links TRBV28 with TRBJ2-1; D possibly corresponds to TRBD2 (5 bases). The CDR3 is 11 residues long. The V gene lost 3 bases and the J gene lost 11 bases, with 8 bases spanning the gap. The germline gives CDR1 MDHEN, CDR2 SYDVKM. DNA of the CDR3: TGTGCCAGCAGTTTGGGGAGTCAGCAGTTCTTC. Translation: CASSLGSQQFF.

The chain employs TRBV7-3 and TRBJ2-3, with 9 bases that match TRBD2. Unmatched junction bases numbered 6, after V lost 4 bases and J lost 4 bases. The CDR3 loop spans 15 amino acids. Germline values: CDR1 SGHTA, CDR2 FQGTGA. CDR3 region: CASSSAGGPADTQYF. The CDR3 DNA follows: TGTGCCAGCAGCTCCGCGGGGGGGCCAGCAGATACGCAGTATTTT. Full variable domain (missing parts from reference TRBV7-3 and TRBJ2-3): GAGVSQTPSNKVTEKGKYVELRCDPISGHTALYWYRQSLGQGPEFLIYFQGTGAADDSGLPNDRFFAVRPEGSVSTLKIQRTERGDSAVYLCASSSAGGPADTQYFGPGTRLTVL.

This clonotype showed up just a few times. The chain links TRBV11-2 to TRBJ2-1; TRBD2 matches at 9 bases. In germline, CDR1 is SGHAT, CDR2 FQNNGV. CDR3 length: 17 amino acids. With V trimmed by 2 bases and J by 5 bases, 10 bases remained unmatched. In nucleotides, the CDR3 is TGTGCCAGCAGCTTACTGCCCAGCGGGAGGAGTGACAATGAGCAGTTCTTC. Its protein product is CASSLLPSGRSDNEQFF.

The V and J genes are TRBV20-1 and TRBJ2-7; 8 bases are a match to TRBD1. Trimming removed 5 bases from V and 5 bases from J; junction bases left unmatched: 11. Germline lookup yields CDR1 DFQATT and CDR2 SNEGSKA (reference sequence). The length of the CDR3 is 14 residues. The CDR3 protein is CSASRGLATDEQYF. CDR3 DNA: TGCAGTGCTTCCAGGGGGCTCGCTACCGACGAGCAGTACTTC.

This clonotype was seen repeatedly, ten times or more. The chain is built from TRBV9 and TRBJ1-5; possible D gene TRBD1, 6 bases. The germline gives CDR1 SGDLS, CDR2 YYNGEE. The CDR3 consists of 21 residues. V gave up 5 bases and J gave up 2 bases, with 32 bases separating them. This CDR3 reads CASRDSPGGGELTVGNQPQHF. The CDR3 DNA follows: TGTGCCAGCAGAGATTCCCCGGGAGGGGGAGAACTGACGGTAGGCAATCAGCCCCAGCATTTT. Together with reference TRBV9 and TRBJ1-5, the CDR3 gives the full variable domain: DSGVTQTPKHLITATGQRVTLRCSPRSGDLSVYWYQQSLDQGLQFLIQYYNGEERAKGNILERFSAQQFPDLHSELNLSSLELGDSALYFCASRDSPGGGELTVGNQPQHFGDGTRLSIL.

This clonotype appeared a few times. The chain carries TRBV27 and TRBJ1-5; D perhaps matches TRBD1 (5 bases). The CDR3 covers 14 residues. Germline CDR1 and CDR2: MNHEY and SMNVEV (reference sequence). V was shortened by 4 bases and J by 9 bases, with 16 bases between the two germline ends. The CDR3 sequence: CASSSYRNGGPQHF. The CDR3, as DNA: TGTGCCAGCAGTTCCTACAGAAACGGGGGGCCCCAGCATTTT.

The J gene is TRBJ2-7, the V gene TRBV29-1, with D possibly TRBD1 on 5 matching bases. The CDR3 runs 14 residues. V lost 2 bases and J 1 base, leaving 12 bases between the germline ends. CDR1 is SQVTM, CDR2 ANQGSEA, per germline. CDR3 in amino acids: CSVETAGRSYEQYF. In DNA, the CDR3 is TGCAGCGTTGAAACGGCAGGGCGGTCCTACGAGCAGTACTTC.

The chain carries TRBV12-3 or TRBV12-4 and TRBJ2-7, with a weak D call TRBD1 (5 bases). Trimming took 6 bases from V and 4 from J, leaving 10 bases between them. The CDR3 runs 12 residues. The CDR3 sequence is CASSQTVYEQYF. In nucleotides, the CDR3 is TGTGCCAGCAGCCAGACAGTTTACGAGCAGTACTTC.

There are a few counts of this clonotype. The genes are TRBV6-4 and TRBJ1-1, with TRBD1 identical over 7 bases. V shed 10 bases, J shed 1 base, and the junction held 12 bases outside the gene matches. Germline V gene data show CDR1 as MRHNA and CDR2 as SNTAGT. This CDR3 is built from 15 residues. The CDR3 DNA reads TGTGCCAACCGGGACAGTTTTTCTCCGAACACTGAAGCTTTCTTT. Encoded protein: CANRDSFSPNTEAFF.

The chain carries TRBV5-4 and TRBJ2-5, with D unclear. The CDR3 spans 13 residues. Looked up from germline, CDR1 is SGHNT and CDR2 is YYREEE (reference sequence). V was trimmed by 6 bases and J by 1 base, leaving 10 bases between them. CDR3 nucleotides: TGTGCCAGCACTGATCGAGTCCAAGAGACCCAGTACTTC. Amino acids: CASTDRVQETQYF.

This clonotype was seen repeatedly, ten times or more. The chain recombines TRBV6-1 with TRBJ1-4; D remains unclear. The CDR3 totals 13 residues. CDR1 is MNHNS and CDR2 is SASEGT in the germline V gene. Trimming cost V 4 bases and J 5 bases, with 8 bases left between them. The CDR3 coding sequence is TGTGCCAGCAGTGCAGAGTTCAATGAAAAACTGTTTTTT. As protein: CASSAEFNEKLFF.

The V call is TRBV5-1, the J call TRBJ1-1, with a weak D call TRBD1 (6 bases). Germline V gene sequence: CDR1 SGHRS, CDR2 YFSETQ. The length of the CDR3 is 15 residues. Deletions cut 4 bases from V and 1 base from J, with 14 bases between. The CDR3 bases are TGCGCCAGCAGCGCAATCAGGGGAGGGAACACTGAAGCTTTCTTT. It is translated as CASSAIRGGNTEAFF.

This clonotype was seen repeatedly, ten times or more. The gene calls are TRBV20-1 and TRBJ2-3; 9 positions match TRBD2. Germline V gives CDR1 DFQATT, CDR2 SNEGSKA (reference sequence). Trimming removed 3 bases from V and 2 bases from J; junction bases left unmatched: 6. The CDR3 loop spans 15 amino acids. The CDR3 protein is CSARELAGDTDTQYF. Here the CDR3 DNA reads TGCAGTGCTAGGGAGTTAGCGGGAGACACAGATACGCAGTATTTT.

This clonotype was counted at least ten times. The chain joins TRBV27 to TRBJ2-7; 8 nucleotides line up with TRBD1. The V segment lost 6 bases and the J segment 2 bases; nucleotides outside the gene matches: 6. Germline V lookup: CDR1 MNHEY, CDR2 SMNVEV (reference sequence). The CDR3 is made up of 14 amino acids. This CDR3 reads CASRPGQVAYEQYF. Written as DNA, the CDR3 is TGTGCCAGCAGGCCGGGACAGGTGGCCTACGAGCAGTACTTC.

This chain links TRBV6-5 with TRBJ2-5, with 8 positions matching TRBD2. Germline V gives CDR1 MNHEY, CDR2 SVGAGI. V shed 3 bases, J shed 5 bases, and the junction held 5 bases outside the gene matches. The CDR3 is 14 amino acids. The CDR3 nucleotides are TGTGCCAGCAGTTATAGCGGGGTCGGGGAGACCCAGTACTTC. Its translation: CASSYSGVGETQYF.

This chain connects TRBV2 to TRBJ1-1; no clear D. Germline V gene sequence: CDR1 SNHLY, CDR2 FYNNEI. Trimming pared 6 bases from V and 0 bases from J, leaving 5 bases between. This CDR3 region has 12 residues. CDR3 DNA sequence: TGTGCCAGCAGGGACCTGAACACTGAAGCTTTCTTT. Translated, it gives CASRDLNTEAFF. Complete variable domain (other parts from reference TRBV2 and TRBJ1-1): EPEVTQTPSHQVTQMGQEVILRCVPISNHLYFYWYRQILGQKVEFLVSFYNNEISEKSEIFDDQFSVERPDGSNFTLKIRSTKLEDSAMYFCASRDLNTEAFFGQGTRLTVV.

Ten or more counts support this clonotype. In DNA form, the CDR3 reads TGTGCCAGCAGCCCGGGACTAGCGGGGGGCTCGGGATACAATGAGCAGTTCTTC. Protein: CASSPGLAGGSGYNEQFF. The rearrangement links TRBV7-9 to TRBJ2-1, with TRBD2 identical over 15 bases. Germline V gene data show CDR1 as SEHNR and CDR2 as FQNEAQ (reference sequence). Trimming took 5 bases from V and 4 from J; bases not matched to a gene: 9. The CDR3 extends over 18 amino acids.

This clonotype is medium-sized (0.01 to 0.1%). The V call is TRBV11-3, the J call TRBJ2-1, with 9 bases matching TRBD2. This CDR3 region has 15 residues. Germline V gives CDR1 SGHNT, CDR2 YENEEA. The ends lost 0 bases at V and 7 bases at J; junction bases unmatched: 4. CDR3 DNA sequence: TGTGCCAGCAGCTTAGATTCGCTAGCGGGGAATGAGCAGTTCTTC. It specifies CASSLDSLAGNEQFF.

There are many counts of this clonotype. This chain links TRBV7-8 with TRBJ2-7; 9 bases map to TRBD1. Germline CDR1 is SGHVS and CDR2 is FQNEAQ. J gave up 3 bases and V 5 bases, and 11 bases lay outside the gene matches. CDR3 length equals 16 residues. The CDR3 protein is CASSIGTGKLFYEQYF. CDR3 nucleotides: TGTGCCAGCAGCATTGGGACAGGGAAGCTCTTCTACGAGCAGTACTTC. Filled out from reference TRBV7-8 and TRBJ2-7, the complete variable domain reads GAGVSQSPRYKVAKRGQDVALRCDPISGHVSLFWYQQALGQGPEFLTYFQNEAQLDKSGLPSDRFFAERPEGSVSTLKIQRTQQEDSAVYLCASSIGTGKLFYEQYFGPGTRLTVT.

This clonotype was seen ten or more times. The chain's CDR3 is CASSLETSGVYNEQFF. The CDR3 nucleotides read TGTGCCAGCAGCTTAGAGACTAGCGGGGTTTACAATGAGCAGTTCTTC. The rearrangement uses TRBV7-2 and TRBJ2-1; TRBD2 matches 11 bases. V gave up 1 base and J gave up 4 bases; unmatched junction bases: 3. The CDR3 runs to 16 residues. CDR1 is SGHTA and CDR2 is FQGNSA in the germline V gene.

This clonotype was observed once. The chain is built from TRBV20-1 and TRBJ2-5, with 8 nucleotides matching TRBD2. The CDR3 has 13 amino acids. The germline V gene has CDR1 DFQATT and CDR2 SNEGSKA (reference sequence). The V segment lost 0 bases and the J segment 5 bases; nucleotides outside the gene matches: 2. CDR3 region: CSAREGTRETQYF. DNA of the CDR3: TGCAGTGCTAGAGAGGGGACTAGGGAGACCCAGTACTTC.

Notes on this clonotype: A much larger clone lies one base from this, so it may be a read error. The chain links TRBV7-3 to TRBJ2-1; TRBD2 matches 8 bases. The CDR3 has 14 amino acids. Germline V gives CDR1 SGHTA, CDR2 FQGTGA. The CDR3 sequence is CTSSLAGGANEQFF. The CDR3 DNA reads as TGTACCAGCAGCTTGGCGGGGGGCGCGAATGAGCAGTTCTTC. Using reference TRBV7-3 and TRBJ2-1 for the parts outside the CDR3, the full variable domain is GAGVSQTPSNKVTEKGKYVELRCDPISGHTALYWYRQSLGQGPEFLIYFQGTGAADDSGLPNDRFFAVRPEGSVSTLKIQRTERGDSAVYLCTSSLAGGANEQFFGPGTRLTVL.

Regarding this clonotype: A much larger clone differs from this one at a single base, so this may be a read error. V gene TRBV28 combines with J gene TRBJ1-5; unclear D gene. V was pared by 10 bases and J by 4 bases, with 14 bases between. The germline gives CDR1 MDHEN, CDR2 SYDVKM. CDR3 size: 13 residues. In nucleotides, the CDR3 is TGTGCCAACAGCGTCGTCAGAAATCAGCCCCAGCATTTT. Its protein product is CANSVVRNQPQHF. Full variable domain (missing parts from reference TRBV28 and TRBJ1-5): DVKVTQSSRYLVKRTGEKVFLECVQDMDHENMFWYRQDPGLGLRLIYFSYDVKMKEKGDIPEGYSVSREKKERFSLILESASTNQTSMYLCANSVVRNQPQHFGDGTRLSIL.

This clonotype came up many times. The chain joins TRBV4-1 to TRBJ2-3, with D perhaps TRBD1 (5 bases). Germline V gene data show CDR1 as MGHRA and CDR2 as YSYEKL. The V and J ends lost 0 bases and 3 bases respectively, with 13 bases between them. This CDR3 region has 16 residues. The CDR3 DNA sequence: TGCGCCAGCAGCCAAGAACTGGCAGGGAAGACAGATACGCAGTATTTT. Translated, it gives CASSQELAGKTDTQYF.

This clonotype turned up a few times. The genes are TRBV11-3 and TRBJ2-2; 7 nucleotides match TRBD1. Germline V gives CDR1 SGHNT, CDR2 YENEEA. The CDR3 has 15 residues. The J segment lost 5 bases and the V segment lost 5 bases, leaving 8 bases of the junction unmatched. Here the CDR3 reads CASSGGQVITGELFF. For the CDR3, the DNA is TGTGCCAGCAGCGGCGGACAGGTCATTACCGGGGAGCTGTTTTTT.

This clonotype was seen a handful of times. The V and J genes are TRBV7-6 and TRBJ2-4; 10 bases match TRBD1. This CDR3 is 16 amino acids long. With 3 bases clipped from V and 2 bases from J, the junction kept 4 bases outside the gene matches. Germline assignment: CDR1 SGHVS and CDR2 FNYEAQ. The CDR3 nucleotides are TGTGCCAGCAGCTTTTGGACAGGGGGGTCCAAAAACATTCAGTACTTC. It specifies CASSFWTGGSKNIQYF.